The TCR beta chain under discussion was sequenced for a study of T-cell memory formation after mild COVID-19 (dated by TCRdb to 2020 to 2022). For the wider study: TCR sequence clusters from the two donors were largely donor specific. The cohort was made up of two young adult volunteers, one female and one male, who were previously healthy. In a couple of donors, T-cell clones that expanded and contracted after mild COVID-19 were followed by sequencing TCRalpha and TCRbeta repertoires longitudinally. What the research found in general, with its limitations: The study covered only a couple of mild cases, and larger cohorts including severe cases with pre-infection samples were considered necessary. The detection of some responding clones in pre-infection memory suggests that pre-existing cross-reactive memory T cells joined the SARS-CoV-2 response. Clones contracting from day 15 to 85 had balanced CD4/CD8 phenotypes, while a second wave expanding from day 15 to 37 was biased towards CD4+. Contracting CD4+ clones appeared mostly in the CM and EM memory subsets, whereas CD8+ clones were enriched in EMRA. SARS-CoV-2 specificity was not confirmed for the second-wave clones peaking on day 37.

Ficoll-Paque density gradient centrifugation was used to isolate PBMCs. This sample was sequenced with an Illumina NovaSeq 6000. cDNA libraries for TCRalpha and TCRbeta were prepared by 5'RACE using constant-segment primers, with sample barcodes and unique molecular identifiers added. RNA was extracted from every sample with Trizol reagent. The libraries were amplified in two PCR steps, and the second step added a second sample barcode and Illumina TruSeq adapters. Sequencing of the libraries was done on an Illumina NovaSeq, producing 2 x 150 bp paired-end reads. The source study handled its data this way. Demultiplexing of reads and collapsing into UMI-guided consensus sequences were performed with migec v1.2.7. With mixcr v2.1.11, UMI consensuses were aligned to TRA and TRB V and J templates and assembled into clonotypes. A clonotype was counted as expanded or contracted only if both edgeR and NoisET called the change significant, with noise models trained on biological replicates. edgeR calls used a false discovery rate-adjusted p below 0.01 and a log2 fold-change threshold of 1. As an exploratory analysis of dynamics, max-normalized trajectories of the 1000 most abundant clonotypes were examined with PCA combined with hierarchical clustering. Separately sequenced CD4+ and CD8+ repertoires were used to assign the CD4 or CD8 phenotype of responding clones. The public reads were run again by TCRdb, first through fastp at Q25 and then through MiXCR, and only productive beta chains were kept. When rows share a CDR3 protein, they turn into one entry using the most common DNA and genes. The V and J calls and clone size come from TCRdb's table, not from the authors' own analysis. Within this sample are around 510,000 distinct CDR3 sequences, with roughly 22% of them counted one time only. The top ten hold around 9.2% of the sample.

V ends up 7 bases short and J 9 bases short, with an unmatched junction base count of 7. The germline V gene sets CDR1 to SGHTA and CDR2 to FQGTGA. Including the terminal cysteine and phenylalanine, the CDR3 comprises 14 residues. Here the CDR3 DNA is all that survives: 42 bases in frame from base 1. A remark on this clonotype: The antigen it binds to is not known. No much larger clonotype is one base removed from it; base qualities were not supplied.

The material sequenced was PBMCs or a T cell subset sorted from them (not recorded which). The chain uses TRBV7-3 and TRBJ2-1, with 12 junctional bases fitting TRBD2. The TCR comes from an adult woman who had mild COVID-19 (a few samples of this study predate the infection). The sample titles of this study are shuffled in the database, so cell type and time point are left out; the donor was told from shared clones. The CDR3 loop reads CASKTSGSIGEQFF. The nucleotide sequence is TGTGCCAGCAAGACTAGCGGGAGTATTGGTGAGCAGTTCTTC.